This T cell receptor beta chain came from a study of tumor and adjacent non-tumor tissue in lung cancer (dated by TCRdb to about 2018). About the full investigation: Patients with adenocarcinoma (about 12), squamous cell carcinoma (2) and small cell lung cancer (1) were included in the cohort. Ages among the roughly 15 patients ranged from roughly 31 to 76 years, there were approximately 10 men and 5 women, and disease was at TNM stage I to III. Sequencing produced 100 million to 150 million productive TCRbeta reads in total, an average of approximately 4.5 million reads per sample. The study compared bulk TCRbeta repertoires between lung tumor tissue and matched distant non-tumor lung tissue from fewer than 18 lung cancer patients. For each patient, one tumor sample and one normal lung sample were taken, giving about 29 paired specimens that underwent TCRbeta CDR3 sequencing. Overall study results and their limits: TCR diversity was significantly higher in younger patients, and higher tumor TCR diversity was associated with shorter overall and disease-free survival. The sequencing platform is not named in the methods, and unique molecular identifiers are not mentioned. With only roughly 14 patients in the cohort, the authors noted that larger samples and more detailed clinical data are needed. A significantly larger cumulative share of the repertoire was made up by the top 100 clones in normal lung than in tumor tissue. Because peripheral blood was not sequenced, the blood TCRbeta repertoires of the lung cancer patients in the study went unexamined. Tumor tissue showed significantly greater TCR diversity (inverse Simpson) than normal lung tissue (about 410 vs 180, P = 0.0075, Mann-Whitney U test).

This clonotype appeared a few times. Its cognate antigen has yet to be identified. This may be a read error: a much more frequent sequence differs by one nucleotide. RNA was isolated from bulk, unsorted tissue, and RNA quality was assessed with a NanoDrop ND-1000 and an Agilent 2100. All donors had newly diagnosed lung cancer, had not received prior chemotherapy, and were admitted for thoracic surgery in China between August and November 2014. The study excluded patients who had received radiotherapy or chemotherapy before or who had another cancer at the same time. Surgical tissue pieces of about 1-2.3 cm3 were preserved in RNAlater solution and stored at -80 °C until use. Libraries were built with multiplex PCR. Sequencing used an Illumina HiSeq 2500. Following protocols modified from ARM-PCR, the researchers constructed TCRbeta libraries through three rounds of nested PCR with primers (Table S4). PCR products of 200-500 bp were gel-excised and purified with the QIAquick gel extraction kit before sequencing. As for how the authors treated the data: Reads were cleaned with Trimmomatic, merged with FLASH into complete CDR3 sequences, and assigned to V(D)J germline segments with MiTCR. VDJtools was used to compute clonal diversity as the inverse Simpson's index. In-frame sequences without a premature stop codon were defined as productive reads. TCRdb reworked the public reads: Q25 trimming with fastp, MiXCR clone assembly, productive beta chains retained. Rows are unified per CDR3 protein, each entry keeping the most common DNA and genes. Clone size and V and J calls follow TCRdb, not the original study. The sample table lists approximately 120,000 distinct CDR3 sequences, 75% of them with a count of one. The ten biggest clones cover about 40% of the sample.

The receptor's source is a woman aged 60-75 years with non-small cell lung cancer. The source material was lung tumor tissue.

CDR3 protein: CSVWGGRADEQFF. The DNA sequence reads TGCAGCGTCTGGGGCGGGAGGGCCGATGAGCAGTTCTTC. The sequence is built from TRBV29-1 and TRBJ2-1, with 9 central nucleotides matching TRBD2. The CDR3 starts with the cysteine, ends with the phenylalanine, and has 13 residues. Only the CDR3 DNA is retained, 39 bases long and in frame from the first base. V lost 6 bases and J lost 8 bases, and the count of bases not matched to a germline gene is 8. In the germline V gene, CDR1 corresponds to SQVTM and CDR2 to ANQGSEA.